This T cell receptor (beta chain) was obtained from a study of T cell repertoires in cytomegalovirus infection. TCRdb reprocessed the reads with MiXCR, giving one entry per CDR3 protein. Of a few hundred thousand distinct CDR3 sequences listed, 40% are singletons. Regarding this clonotype: Antigen specificity is unknown.

This specimen consisted of cultured PBMCs, obtained from culture after CMV antigen stimulation. This clonotype was sampled from a human donor in good health (CMV status not recorded). Some clones in this sample may be carry-over from other donors' samples.

CDR3: CASSETRPGTALGKLFF. In DNA, the CDR3 is TGTGCCAGCAGTGAAACCAGACCCGGGACGGCGTTAGGAAAACTGTTTTTT. This rearrangement joins TRBV12-3 or TRBV12-4 to TRBJ1-4; maybe TRBD1 (5 bases). Trimming shortened V by 5 bases and J by 10 bases, and 26 bases separated the two germline ends. CDR3 size: 17 residues.